The rows below give T cell receptor beta chains drawn from one sample of a study of T cell repertoires in cytomegalovirus infection. TCRdb reprocessed the reads via MiXCR and lists one record per CDR3 protein. Here the sample spans about half a million distinct CDR3 sequences, roughly 34% being singletons. No antigen is known for these receptors. The sequences come from cultured PBMCs, collected from culture after CMV antigen stimulation. These receptors were taken from a human donor in good health (CMV status not recorded). Some clones in this sample may be carry-over from other donors' samples. Both conserved end residues are part of each CDR3. D genes are given only for firm matches. A clone size is listed for some rows: how often the clone was seen (once, few, many), or a class if it is expanded.

J gene: TRBJ1-1
V gene: TRBV2
D gene: -
clone size: once
CDR3 protein: CASRDRFMNTEAFF
CDR3 DNA: TGTGCCAGCAGGGACAGATTCATGAACACTGAAGCTTTCTTT

J gene: TRBJ1-1
V gene: TRBV29-1
D gene: TRBD1
clone size: few
CDR3 protein: CSVVPTGGYTEAFF
CDR3 DNA: TGCAGCGTTGTACCCACAGGGGGGTACACTGAAGCTTTCTTT

J gene: TRBJ2-7
V gene: TRBV4-3
D gene: TRBD1
clone size: few
CDR3 protein: CASSHAPPGQGTYEQYF
CDR3 DNA: TGCGCCAGCAGCCATGCCCCCCCCGGACAGGGGACCTACGAGCAGTACTTC

J gene: TRBJ1-6
V gene: TRBV6-5
D gene: TRBD1
clone size: many
CDR3 protein: CASSYSRTGDSPLHF
CDR3 DNA: TGTGCCAGCAGTTACTCGAGAACAGGGGACTCACCCCTCCACTTT

J gene: TRBJ1-2
V gene: TRBV7-2
D gene: -
clone size: few
CDR3 protein: CASSSGPYEGYTF
CDR3 DNA: TGTGCCAGCAGCTCTGGACCTTATGAGGGCTACACCTTC

J gene: TRBJ1-1
V gene: TRBV7-4
D gene: TRBD1
clone size: -
CDR3 protein: CASSSWRTGENTEAFF
CDR3 DNA: TGTGCCAGCAGTTCTTGGAGGACAGGGGAGAACACTGAAGCTTTCTTT

J gene: TRBJ2-5
V gene: TRBV12-3/TRBV12-4
D gene: -
clone size: -
CDR3 protein: CASRRGTPGRETQYF
CDR3 DNA: TGTGCCAGCAGAAGGGGGACACCGGGACGGGAGACCCAGTACTTC

J gene: TRBJ2-3
V gene: TRBV7-8
D gene: -
clone size: few
CDR3 protein: CASSPAGGHYTDTQYF
CDR3 DNA: TGTGCCAGCAGTCCAGCCGGGGGGCACTACACAGATACGCAGTATTTT

J gene: TRBJ2-1
V gene: TRBV5-4
D gene: -
clone size: few
CDR3 protein: CASSLEPANIYNEQFF
CDR3 DNA: TGTGCCAGCAGCTTGGAACCAGCAAATATCTACAATGAGCAGTTCTTC

J gene: TRBJ1-1
V gene: TRBV7-2
D gene: -
clone size: few
CDR3 protein: CASSFGSMNTEAFF
CDR3 DNA: TGTGCCAGCAGCTTCGGCAGTATGAACACTGAAGCTTTCTTT

J gene: TRBJ2-1
V gene: TRBV28
D gene: -
clone size: -
CDR3 protein: CASIEGGAGEQFF
CDR3 DNA: TGTGCCAGCATTGAAGGAGGGGCAGGTGAGCAGTTCTTC

J gene: TRBJ2-3
V gene: TRBV4-1
D gene: -
clone size: few
CDR3 protein: CASSQDGGLATDTQYF
CDR3 DNA: TGCGCCAGCAGCCAAGATGGGGGACTTGCCACAGATACGCAGTATTTT

J gene: TRBJ2-2
V gene: TRBV11-2
D gene: TRBD1
clone size: -
CDR3 protein: CASSLFEGANGELFF
CDR3 DNA: TGTGCCAGCAGCTTGTTCGAGGGGGCGAACGGGGAGCTGTTTTTT

J gene: TRBJ2-1
V gene: TRBV27
D gene: -
clone size: once
CDR3 protein: CASSLSTRHNEQFF
CDR3 DNA: TGTGCCAGCAGTTTATCTACCCGTCACAATGAGCAGTTCTTC

J gene: TRBJ2-7
V gene: TRBV7-2
D gene: TRBD2
clone size: many
CDR3 protein: CASSLDRTSGPYEQYF
CDR3 DNA: TGTGCCAGCAGCTTAGACAGGACTAGCGGACCCTACGAGCAGTACTTC

J gene: TRBJ2-5
V gene: TRBV15
D gene: TRBD1
clone size: -
CDR3 protein: CATSKHRDRPQETQYF
CDR3 DNA: TGTGCCACCAGCAAACATCGGGACAGGCCTCAAGAGACCCAGTACTTC

J gene: TRBJ2-1
V gene: TRBV6-2/TRBV6-3
D gene: -
clone size: few
CDR3 protein: CASSYIAPNEQFF
CDR3 DNA: TGTGCCAGCAGTTACATTGCGCCCAATGAGCAGTTCTTC

J gene: TRBJ1-6
V gene: TRBV7-9
D gene: -
clone size: -
CDR3 protein: CASSAVGVDSPLHF
CDR3 DNA: TGTGCCAGCAGTGCCGTGGGAGTGGATTCACCCCTCCACTTT

J gene: TRBJ1-2
V gene: TRBV20-1
D gene: -
clone size: -
CDR3 protein: CSARGVGRRGYTF
CDR3 DNA: TGCAGTGCTAGAGGGGTGGGGCGGCGAGGCTACACCTTC

J gene: TRBJ1-1
V gene: TRBV5-1
D gene: -
clone size: many
CDR3 protein: CASSLVRGTEAFF
CDR3 DNA: TGTGCCAGCAGCTTAGTTCGGGGGACTGAAGCTTTCTTT

J gene: TRBJ2-2
V gene: TRBV20-1
D gene: -
clone size: -
CDR3 protein: CSASGRLSPGELFF
CDR3 DNA: TGCAGTGCTAGCGGTCGTCTATCACCCGGGGAGCTGTTTTTT

J gene: TRBJ2-1
V gene: TRBV7-8
D gene: TRBD2
clone size: few
CDR3 protein: CASSLRGLAGGYYNEQFF
CDR3 DNA: TGTGCCAGCAGCTTACGTGGACTAGCGGGAGGGTACTACAATGAGCAGTTCTTC

J gene: TRBJ1-6
V gene: TRBV11-3
D gene: -
clone size: -
CDR3 protein: CASSSRVGLNNSPLHF
CDR3 DNA: TGTGCCAGCAGCTCCAGGGTCGGACTAAACAATTCACCCCTCCACTTT

J gene: TRBJ2-1
V gene: TRBV4-3
D gene: TRBD2
clone size: few
CDR3 protein: CASSQDPGLAANEQFF
CDR3 DNA: TGCGCCAGCAGCCAAGATCCCGGACTAGCGGCCAATGAGCAGTTCTTC

J gene: TRBJ1-1
V gene: TRBV27
D gene: -
clone size: -
CDR3 protein: CASHFTLNTEAFF
CDR3 DNA: TGTGCCAGCCATTTTACCTTGAACACTGAAGCTTTCTTT

J gene: TRBJ1-1
V gene: TRBV19
D gene: -
clone size: -
CDR3 protein: CASSTTVQLKAFF
CDR3 DNA: TGTGCCAGTAGTACAACAGTACAGTTGAAAGCTTTCTTT

J gene: TRBJ2-1
V gene: TRBV7-6
D gene: -
clone size: many
CDR3 protein: CASSLGDNEQFF
CDR3 DNA: TGTGCCAGCAGCTTAGGGGACAATGAGCAGTTCTTC

J gene: TRBJ1-1
V gene: TRBV7-2
D gene: -
clone size: many
CDR3 protein: CASSSMFGLRTEAFF
CDR3 DNA: TGTGCCAGCAGCTCGATGTTCGGGCTCCGCACTGAAGCTTTCTTT

J gene: TRBJ2-5
V gene: TRBV20-1
D gene: -
clone size: -
CDR3 protein: CSATPDGKQETQYF
CDR3 DNA: TGCAGTGCTACTCCGGACGGAAAACAAGAGACCCAGTACTTC

J gene: TRBJ2-7
V gene: TRBV7-2
D gene: -
clone size: -
CDR3 protein: CASSLGPDNYEQYF
CDR3 DNA: TGTGCCAGCAGCTTGGGACCGGATAACTACGAGCAGTACTTC

J gene: TRBJ1-2
V gene: TRBV7-2
D gene: -
clone size: many
CDR3 protein: CASSFPVTNYGYTF
CDR3 DNA: TGTGCCAGCAGCTTTCCAGTTACTAACTATGGCTACACCTTC

J gene: TRBJ1-1
V gene: TRBV7-8
D gene: TRBD1
clone size: -
CDR3 protein: CASSQNRGPGGTEAFF
CDR3 DNA: TGTGCCAGCAGCCAAAACAGGGGGCCAGGGGGCACTGAAGCTTTCTTT

J gene: TRBJ2-3
V gene: TRBV20-1
D gene: TRBD2
clone size: few
CDR3 protein: CSANPGLADTDTQYF
CDR3 DNA: TGCAGTGCCAATCCGGGACTAGCGGACACAGATACGCAGTATTTT

J gene: TRBJ1-4
V gene: TRBV7-3
D gene: TRBD1
clone size: many
CDR3 protein: CASSVTGGTNEKLFF
CDR3 DNA: TGTGCCAGCAGCGTTACAGGGGGAACTAATGAAAAACTGTTTTTT

J gene: TRBJ2-1
V gene: TRBV4-3
D gene: TRBD2
clone size: -
CDR3 protein: CASSQKLAGIGDEQFF
CDR3 DNA: TGCGCCAGCAGCCAAAAACTAGCGGGAATTGGGGATGAGCAGTTCTTC

J gene: TRBJ2-7
V gene: TRBV7-2
D gene: TRBD2
clone size: few
CDR3 protein: CASSQQRLGLAYEQYF
CDR3 DNA: TGTGCCAGCAGCCAACAACGCCTAGGACTAGCCTACGAGCAGTACTTC

J gene: TRBJ2-3
V gene: TRBV7-8
D gene: TRBD2
clone size: -
CDR3 protein: CASSSLGPTSGRPDTQYF
CDR3 DNA: TGTGCCAGCAGCTCGCTGGGCCCCACTAGCGGGAGGCCAGATACGCAGTATTTT

J gene: TRBJ1-6
V gene: TRBV15
D gene: TRBD1
clone size: many
CDR3 protein: CATSRDLGTDNSPLHF
CDR3 DNA: TGTGCCACCAGCAGAGATCTAGGGACAGATAATTCACCCCTCCACTTT

J gene: TRBJ2-3
V gene: TRBV30
D gene: -
clone size: -
CDR3 protein: CAWSPGWAGRGDTQYF
CDR3 DNA: TGTGCCTGGAGTCCTGGTTGGGCGGGACGTGGAGATACGCAGTATTTT

J gene: TRBJ2-7
V gene: TRBV6-2/TRBV6-3
D gene: -
clone size: few
CDR3 protein: CASSGRTLTLYEQYF
CDR3 DNA: TGTGCCAGCAGTGGGAGGACACTCACCCTCTACGAGCAGTACTTC

J gene: TRBJ2-1
V gene: TRBV7-6
D gene: TRBD2
clone size: many
CDR3 protein: CASSPGSAGGDNEQFF
CDR3 DNA: TGTGCCAGCAGCCCAGGGTCAGCGGGAGGTGACAATGAGCAGTTCTTC

J gene: TRBJ2-1
V gene: TRBV4-3
D gene: TRBD1
clone size: few
CDR3 protein: CASSQGTGAFGDEQFF
CDR3 DNA: TGCGCCAGCAGCCAAGGGACAGGGGCTTTTGGAGATGAGCAGTTCTTC

J gene: TRBJ1-1
V gene: TRBV7-6
D gene: -
clone size: many
CDR3 protein: CASSYTGTEAFF
CDR3 DNA: TGTGCCAGCAGCTATACAGGCACTGAAGCTTTCTTT

J gene: TRBJ2-7
V gene: TRBV6-6
D gene: TRBD1
clone size: -
CDR3 protein: CASSSDRGLNEQYF
CDR3 DNA: TGTGCCAGCTCATCCGACAGGGGGCTCAACGAGCAGTACTTC

J gene: TRBJ1-1
V gene: TRBV6-2/TRBV6-3
D gene: TRBD1
clone size: -
CDR3 protein: CASSSGQGNRMNTEAFF
CDR3 DNA: TGTGCCAGCAGTTCTGGACAGGGGAATCGAATGAACACTGAAGCTTTCTTT

J gene: TRBJ1-1
V gene: TRBV10-3
D gene: TRBD1
clone size: few
CDR3 protein: CAISESERFEGAAGRKAFF
CDR3 DNA: TGTGCCATCAGTGAGTCGGAGAGGTTTGAGGGGGCCGCGGGGAGAAAAGCTTTCTTT

J gene: TRBJ2-5
V gene: TRBV28
D gene: -
clone size: -
CDR3 protein: CASSSRDFWETQYF
CDR3 DNA: TGTGCCAGCAGTTCCCGGGACTTCTGGGAGACCCAGTACTTC

J gene: TRBJ1-4
V gene: TRBV7-8
D gene: -
clone size: many
CDR3 protein: CASSLGGRGPEALFF
CDR3 DNA: TGTGCCAGCAGCTTAGGGGGTCGCGGCCCGGAGGCACTGTTTTTT

J gene: TRBJ1-6
V gene: TRBV19
D gene: -
clone size: few
CDR3 protein: CASSPRRDKGGSNSPLHF
CDR3 DNA: TGTGCCAGTAGTCCGCGCCGGGACAAGGGCGGGAGTAATTCACCCCTCCACTTT

J gene: TRBJ1-3
V gene: TRBV19
D gene: -
clone size: -
CDR3 protein: CASMPQISGNTIYF
CDR3 DNA: TGTGCCAGTATGCCCCAGATCTCTGGAAACACCATATATTTT

J gene: TRBJ2-1
V gene: TRBV7-2
D gene: -
clone size: few
CDR3 protein: CASSRPSGGEYEQFF
CDR3 DNA: TGTGCCAGCAGCCGGCCTTCGGGTGGGGAATATGAGCAGTTCTTC